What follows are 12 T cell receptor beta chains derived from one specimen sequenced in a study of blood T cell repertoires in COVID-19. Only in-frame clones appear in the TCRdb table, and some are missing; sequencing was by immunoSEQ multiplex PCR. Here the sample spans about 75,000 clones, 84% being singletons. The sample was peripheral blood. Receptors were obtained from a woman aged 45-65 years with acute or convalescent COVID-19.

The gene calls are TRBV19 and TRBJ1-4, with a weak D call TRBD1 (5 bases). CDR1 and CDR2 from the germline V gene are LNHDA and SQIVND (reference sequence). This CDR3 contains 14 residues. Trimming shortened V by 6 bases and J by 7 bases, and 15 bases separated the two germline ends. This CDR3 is CASRVRVPGEKLFF. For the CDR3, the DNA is TGTGCCAGTAGGGTCAGGGTTCCGGGTGAAAAACTGTTTTTT.

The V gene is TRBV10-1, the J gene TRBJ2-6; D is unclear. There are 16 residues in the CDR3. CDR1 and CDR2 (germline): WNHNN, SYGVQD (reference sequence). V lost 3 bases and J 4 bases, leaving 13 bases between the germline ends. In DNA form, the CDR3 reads TGCGCCAGCAGTGATGACACCTGCTTCGGGGCCAACGTCCTGACTTTC. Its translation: CASSDDTCFGANVLTF.

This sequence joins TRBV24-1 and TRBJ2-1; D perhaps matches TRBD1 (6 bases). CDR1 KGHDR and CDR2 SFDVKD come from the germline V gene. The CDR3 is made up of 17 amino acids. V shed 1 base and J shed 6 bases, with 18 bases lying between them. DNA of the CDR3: TGTGCCACCAGTGATTTCCCGAACAGGGTTGGGGGCAATGAGCAGTTCTTC. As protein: CATSDFPNRVGGNEQFF.

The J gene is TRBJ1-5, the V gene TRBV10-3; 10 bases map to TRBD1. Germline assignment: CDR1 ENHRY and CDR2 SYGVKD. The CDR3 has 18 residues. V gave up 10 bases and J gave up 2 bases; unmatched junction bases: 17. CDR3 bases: TGTGCCACGGCCGGGACCCGCCGACAGGGGGCCGGCAATCAGCCCCAGCATTTT. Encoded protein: CATAGTRRQGAGNQPQHF.

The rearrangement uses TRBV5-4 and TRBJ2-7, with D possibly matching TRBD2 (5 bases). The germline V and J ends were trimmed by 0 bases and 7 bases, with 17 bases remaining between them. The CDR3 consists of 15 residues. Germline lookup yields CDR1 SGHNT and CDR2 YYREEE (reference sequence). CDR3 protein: CASSLEVLGSGEQYF. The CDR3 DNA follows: TGTGCCAGCAGCTTGGAGGTTTTGGGCTCGGGGGAGCAGTACTTC.

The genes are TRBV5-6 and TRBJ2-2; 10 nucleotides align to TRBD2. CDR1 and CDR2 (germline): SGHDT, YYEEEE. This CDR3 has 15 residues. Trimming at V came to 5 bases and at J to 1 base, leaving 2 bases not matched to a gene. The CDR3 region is CASSSGRLNTGELFF. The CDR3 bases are TGTGCCAGCAGTAGCGGGAGGCTGAACACCGGGGAGCTGTTTTTT.

The CDR3 reads CASSINVPREQYF. The DNA of the CDR3 is TGTGCCAGCAGCATCAACGTCCCCAGGGAGCAGTACTTC. The chain couples TRBV7-8 to TRBJ2-7; no clear D. This CDR3 contains 13 residues. Per the germline V gene, CDR1 is SGHVS and CDR2 is FQNEAQ. The ends were cut back, 5 bases at V and 7 bases at J, with 15 bases in the middle. The full variable domain, rest sourced from reference TRBV7-8 and TRBJ2-7, is GAGVSQSPRYKVAKRGQDVALRCDPISGHVSLFWYQQALGQGPEFLTYFQNEAQLDKSGLPSDRFFAERPEGSVSTLKIQRTQQEDSAVYLCASSINVPREQYFGPGTRLTVT.

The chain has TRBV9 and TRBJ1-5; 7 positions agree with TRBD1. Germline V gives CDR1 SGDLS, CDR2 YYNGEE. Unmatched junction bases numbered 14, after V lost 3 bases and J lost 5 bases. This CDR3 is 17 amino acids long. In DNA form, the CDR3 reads TGTGCCAGCAGCGCTTACCGGGACAGCACTGGGGATCAGCCCCAGCATTTT. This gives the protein CASSAYRDSTGDQPQHF. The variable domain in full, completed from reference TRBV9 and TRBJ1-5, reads DSGVTQTPKHLITATGQRVTLRCSPRSGDLSVYWYQQSLDQGLQFLIQYYNGEERAKGNILERFSAQQFPDLHSELNLSSLELGDSALYFCASSAYRDSTGDQPQHFGDGTRLSIL.

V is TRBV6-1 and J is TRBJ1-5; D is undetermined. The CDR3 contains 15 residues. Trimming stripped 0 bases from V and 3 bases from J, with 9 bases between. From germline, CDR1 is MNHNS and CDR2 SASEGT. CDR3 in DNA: TGTGCCAGCAGTGAAGCTAGCGGCTACAATCAGCCCCAGCATTTT. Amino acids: CASSEASGYNQPQHF.

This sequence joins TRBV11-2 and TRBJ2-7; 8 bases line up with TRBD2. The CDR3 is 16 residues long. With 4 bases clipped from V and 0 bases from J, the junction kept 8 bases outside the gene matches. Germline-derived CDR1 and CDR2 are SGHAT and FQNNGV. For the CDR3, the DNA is TGTGCCAGCAGCTCGATAGCGGGACGGAGCTCCTACGAGCAGTACTTC. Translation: CASSSIAGRSSYEQYF. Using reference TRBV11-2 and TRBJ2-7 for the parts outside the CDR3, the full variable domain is EAGVAQSPRYKIIEKRQSVAFWCNPISGHATLYWYQQILGQGPKLLIQFQNNGVVDDSQLPKDRFSAERLKGVDSTLKIQPAKLEDSAVYLCASSSIAGRSSYEQYFGPGTRLTVT.

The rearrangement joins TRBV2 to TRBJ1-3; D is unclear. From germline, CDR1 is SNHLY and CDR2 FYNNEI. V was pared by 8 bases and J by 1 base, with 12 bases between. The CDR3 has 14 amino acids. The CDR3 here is CASGTGVSGNTIYF. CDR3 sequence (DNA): TGTGCCAGCGGTACCGGGGTATCTGGAAACACCATATATTTT.

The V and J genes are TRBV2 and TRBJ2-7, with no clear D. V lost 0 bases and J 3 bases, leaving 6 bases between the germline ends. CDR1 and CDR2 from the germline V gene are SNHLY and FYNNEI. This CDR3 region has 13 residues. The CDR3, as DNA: TGTGCCAGCAGTGAAGCCAGTATCTACGAGCAGTACTTC. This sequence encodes CASSEASIYEQYF.